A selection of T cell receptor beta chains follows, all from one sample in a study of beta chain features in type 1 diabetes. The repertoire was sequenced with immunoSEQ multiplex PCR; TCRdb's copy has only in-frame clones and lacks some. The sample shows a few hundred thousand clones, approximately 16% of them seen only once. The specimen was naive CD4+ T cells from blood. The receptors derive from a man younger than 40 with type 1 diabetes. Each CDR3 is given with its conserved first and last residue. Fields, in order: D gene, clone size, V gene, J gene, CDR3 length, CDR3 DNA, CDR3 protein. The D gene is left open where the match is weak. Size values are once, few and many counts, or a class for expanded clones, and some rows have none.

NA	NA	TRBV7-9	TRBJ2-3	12	TGTGCCAGCAGCTTATCGGCCGGTACGCAGTATTTT	CASSLSAGTQYF
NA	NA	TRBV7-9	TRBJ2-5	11	TGTGCCAGCAGCCTTCAAGAGACCCAGTACTTC	CASSLQETQYF
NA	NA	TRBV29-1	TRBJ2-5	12	TGCAGCGTTGGACGGGACCAAGAGACCCAGTACTTC	CSVGRDQETQYF
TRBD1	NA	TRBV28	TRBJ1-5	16	TGTGCCAGCAGTCCCACGGGACAGGGGGAGAGTCAGCCCCAGCATTTT	CASSPTGQGESQPQHF
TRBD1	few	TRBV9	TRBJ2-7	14	TGTGCCAGCAGCGTAGAGAACAGGGGCGACGAGCAGTACTTC	CASSVENRGDEQYF
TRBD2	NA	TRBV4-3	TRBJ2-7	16	TGCGCCAGCAGCCTTAGGACTAGCGGGATTCTCTACGAGCAGTACTTC	CASSLRTSGILYEQYF
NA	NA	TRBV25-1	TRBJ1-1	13	TGTGCCAGCAGTGAGGGGGGTTATACTGAAGCTTTCTTT	CASSEGGYTEAFF
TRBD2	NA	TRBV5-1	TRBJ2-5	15	TGCGCCAGCAGCTTGGATCCTAGCGGCCAAGAGACCCAGTACTTC	CASSLDPSGQETQYF
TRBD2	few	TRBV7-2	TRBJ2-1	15	TGTGCCAGCAGCTTACAAGCGGGAGGGAACAATGAGCAGTTCTTC	CASSLQAGGNNEQFF
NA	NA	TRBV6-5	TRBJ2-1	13	TGTGCCAGCAGGTTGGGGTTGGGCAATGAGCAGTTCTTC	CASRLGLGNEQFF
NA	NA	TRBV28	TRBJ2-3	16	TGTGCCAGCAGGGGAAGCGGGCGAGGGAGCACAGATACGCAGTATTTT	CASRGSGRGSTDTQYF
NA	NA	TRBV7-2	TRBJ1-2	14	TGTGCCAGCAGCCCGACCGAGGGTAACTATGGCTACACCTTC	CASSPTEGNYGYTF
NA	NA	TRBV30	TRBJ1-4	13	TGTGCCTGGCGATCGGGACACTATGAAAAACTGTTTTTT	CAWRSGHYEKLFF
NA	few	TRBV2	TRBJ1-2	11	TGTGCCAGCAAGGGGATAGGCGGCTACACCTTC	CASKGIGGYTF
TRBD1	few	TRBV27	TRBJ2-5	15	TGTGCCAGCAGTACTAGGGACAGGGGGCGAGAGACCCAGTACTTC	CASSTRDRGRETQYF
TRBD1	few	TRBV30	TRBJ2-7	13	TGTGCCTGGAGAGTTCAGGGGGCATACGAGCAGTACTTC	CAWRVQGAYEQYF